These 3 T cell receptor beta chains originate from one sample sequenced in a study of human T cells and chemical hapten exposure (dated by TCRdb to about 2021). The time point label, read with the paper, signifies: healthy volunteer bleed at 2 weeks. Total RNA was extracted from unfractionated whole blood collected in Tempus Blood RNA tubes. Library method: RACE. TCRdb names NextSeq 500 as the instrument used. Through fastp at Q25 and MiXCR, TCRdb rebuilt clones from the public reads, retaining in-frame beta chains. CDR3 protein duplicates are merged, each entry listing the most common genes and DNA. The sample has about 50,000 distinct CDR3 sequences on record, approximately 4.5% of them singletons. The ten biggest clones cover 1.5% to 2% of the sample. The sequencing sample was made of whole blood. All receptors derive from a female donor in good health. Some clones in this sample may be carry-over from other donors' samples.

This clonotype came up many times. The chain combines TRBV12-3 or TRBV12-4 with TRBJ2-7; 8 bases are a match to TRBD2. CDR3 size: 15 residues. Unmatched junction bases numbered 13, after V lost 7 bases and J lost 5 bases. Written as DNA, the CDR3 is TGTGCCAGCACTCCCCTCGGACTAGCTTTGCACGAGCAGTACTTC. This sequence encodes CASTPLGLALHEQYF.

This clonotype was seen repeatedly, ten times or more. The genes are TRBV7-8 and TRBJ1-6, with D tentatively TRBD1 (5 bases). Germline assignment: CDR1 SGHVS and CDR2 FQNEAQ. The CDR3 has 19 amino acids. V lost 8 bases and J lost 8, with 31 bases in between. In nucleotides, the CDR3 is TGTGCCAGCCGAGACCGAAGCAGGGTAGGCCAGTGGGAACATTCACCCCTCCACTTT. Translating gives CASRDRSRVGQWEHSPLHF.

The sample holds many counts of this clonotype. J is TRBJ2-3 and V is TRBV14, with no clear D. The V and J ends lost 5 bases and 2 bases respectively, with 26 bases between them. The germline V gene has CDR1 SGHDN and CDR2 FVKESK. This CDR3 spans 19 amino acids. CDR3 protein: CASSSPNSFQSDFTDTQYF. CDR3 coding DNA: TGTGCCAGCAGCTCCCCTAATTCGTTTCAAAGCGACTTCACAGATACGCAGTATTTT.